Included here is one TCR beta chain sequence, with context. The target antigen is unknown. This specimen comes from a study of T cells expressing NK-cell markers. Study background: Sorted CD3+CD56-NKG2C+, CD3+CD56+NKG2C+ and CD3+CD56+NKG2C- T cells supplied the TCR beta repertoires. Seropositivity for HCMV was found in seven of the eight sequenced donors, with one seronegative. Findings of the study overall: Dominant NKG2C+ clonotype frequencies of 1.0-7.0% of CD8+ T cells were measured in over 5 donors.

Researchers built TCR beta cDNA using 5'RACE template switching with UMIs. TCRdb re-called the 5' RACE reads and shows each CDR3 protein once, DNA omitted. This sample's table has 500,000 to 700,000 distinct CDR3 sequences. In germline, CDR1 is SGHNT, CDR2 YENEEA. The CDR3 length is 15 residues. V usage is TRBV11-3 and J usage is TRBJ2-1; the TRBD2 assignment by TCRdb is unverifiable without DNA. Sequenced sample: blood T cells: a sorted CD56 or NKG2C T cell subset, CD4+ or CD8+ T cells, or bulk PBMC T cells (not recorded which). This TCR derives from a man between 18 and 35 years old in good health. The CDR3 region is CASRRQEGPYNEQFF.